Sequencing of this T cell receptor (beta chain) was carried out in a study of cytomegalovirus exposure and HLA in healthy donors. Points from the study as a whole: A previous analysis found most TCR beta V segments productive roughly 87% or roughly 30% of the time. Some TCR beta chains (164 of them) were listed as cytomegalovirus-associated.

This clone was counted a single time. Antigen specificity is unknown. The PCR ran on 60 Vbeta and 13 Jbeta primers. Some clones are missing from TCRdb's copy, which holds only in-frame ones; the method was immunoSEQ multiplex PCR. Among roughly 150,000 clones listed, 70% to 85% were seen once. This TCR was sampled from a man aged 35-49 years in good health and CMV-seropositive. The sample was PBMCs.

The CDR3 spells CASSLGNKNEKLFF. The CDR3 DNA follows: TGTGCCAGCAGCTTAGGAAACAAAAATGAAAAACTGTTTTTT. The chain recombines TRBV11-2 with TRBJ1-4; no reliable D call. Germline V CDR1 and CDR2: SGHAT, FQNNGV. V shed 1 base and J shed 5 bases, with 8 bases lying between them. The CDR3 covers 14 residues. The complete variable domain, with remaining parts taken from reference TRBV11-2 and TRBJ1-4, reads EAGVAQSPRYKIIEKRQSVAFWCNPISGHATLYWYQQILGQGPKLLIQFQNNGVVDDSQLPKDRFSAERLKGVDSTLKIQPAKLEDSAVYLCASSLGNKNEKLFFGSGTQLSVL.